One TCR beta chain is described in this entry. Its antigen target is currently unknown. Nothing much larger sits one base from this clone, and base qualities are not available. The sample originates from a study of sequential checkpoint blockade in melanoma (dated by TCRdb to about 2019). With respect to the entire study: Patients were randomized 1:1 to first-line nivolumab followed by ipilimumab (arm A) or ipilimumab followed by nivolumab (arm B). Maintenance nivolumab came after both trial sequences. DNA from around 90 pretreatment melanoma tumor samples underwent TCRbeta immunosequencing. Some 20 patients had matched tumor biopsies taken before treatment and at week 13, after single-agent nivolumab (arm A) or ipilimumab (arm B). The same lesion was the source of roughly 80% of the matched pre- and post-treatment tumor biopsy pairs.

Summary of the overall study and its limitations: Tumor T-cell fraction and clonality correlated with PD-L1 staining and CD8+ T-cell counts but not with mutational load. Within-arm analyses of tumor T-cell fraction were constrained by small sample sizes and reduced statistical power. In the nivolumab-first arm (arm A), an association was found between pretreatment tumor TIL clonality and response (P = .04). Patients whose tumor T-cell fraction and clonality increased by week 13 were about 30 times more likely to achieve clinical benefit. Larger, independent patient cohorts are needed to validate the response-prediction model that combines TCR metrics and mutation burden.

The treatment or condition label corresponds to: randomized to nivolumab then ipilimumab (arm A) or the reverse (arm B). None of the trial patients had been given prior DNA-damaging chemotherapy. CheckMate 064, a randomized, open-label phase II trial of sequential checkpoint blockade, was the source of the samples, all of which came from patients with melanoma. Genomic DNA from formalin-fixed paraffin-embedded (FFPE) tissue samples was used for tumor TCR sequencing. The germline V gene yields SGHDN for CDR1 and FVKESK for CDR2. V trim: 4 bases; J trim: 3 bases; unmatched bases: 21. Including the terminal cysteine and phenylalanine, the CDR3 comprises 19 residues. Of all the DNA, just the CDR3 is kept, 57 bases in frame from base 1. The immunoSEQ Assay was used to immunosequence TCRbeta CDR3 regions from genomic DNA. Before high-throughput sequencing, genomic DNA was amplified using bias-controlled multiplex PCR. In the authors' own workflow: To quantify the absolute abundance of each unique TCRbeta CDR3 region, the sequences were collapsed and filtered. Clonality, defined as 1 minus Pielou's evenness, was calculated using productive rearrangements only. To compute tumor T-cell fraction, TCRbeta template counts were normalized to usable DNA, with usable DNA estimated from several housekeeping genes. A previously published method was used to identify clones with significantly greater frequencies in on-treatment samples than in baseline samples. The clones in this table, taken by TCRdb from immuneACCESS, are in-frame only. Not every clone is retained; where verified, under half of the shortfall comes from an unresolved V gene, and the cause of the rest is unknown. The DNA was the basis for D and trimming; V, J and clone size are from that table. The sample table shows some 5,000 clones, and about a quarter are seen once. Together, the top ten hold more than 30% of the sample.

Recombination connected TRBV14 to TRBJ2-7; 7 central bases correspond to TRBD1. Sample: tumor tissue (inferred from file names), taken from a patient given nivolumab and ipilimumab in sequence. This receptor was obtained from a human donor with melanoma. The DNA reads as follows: TGTGCCAGCAGCCCGGACAGGAATTCTGGAGGACGAAGACACTACGAGCAGTACTTC. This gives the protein CASSPDRNSGGRRHYEQYF.